Following are 30 T cell receptor beta chains from one sample sequenced in a study of shared clonotypes between healthy human individuals. Some clones are missing from TCRdb's copy, which holds only in-frame ones; the method was immunoSEQ multiplex PCR. The data contain some 680,000 clones, about 80% of them seen just once; the ten biggest clones take up roughly 2%. The material sequenced was memory CD4+ T cells sorted from blood. The subset was: CD45RA-negative fraction. The source of these receptors is a woman aged 25 to 45 in good health.

The genes are TRBV7-7 and TRBJ2-2; a weak D match, TRBD1 (6 bases). The V end was cut by 5 bases, the J end by 1 base, with 11 bases between. The CDR3 loop spans 15 amino acids. Germline-derived CDR1 and CDR2 are SSHAT and FNYEAQ (reference sequence). Written as DNA, the CDR3 is TGTGCCAGCAGCCCCCGGACAGAGAACACCGGGGAGCTGTTTTTT. Translating gives CASSPRTENTGELFF.

A remark on this clone: The same CDR3 arises from other DNA sequences in this sample as well. The chain carries TRBV5-6 and TRBJ2-7; no firm D call. There are 13 residues in the CDR3. In germline, CDR1 is SGHDT, CDR2 YYEEEE. Trimming cost V 0 bases and J 2 bases, with 6 bases left between them. As DNA, the CDR3 is TGTGCCAGCAGCTTGGGACGGACCTACGAGCAGTACTTC. This sequence encodes CASSLGRTYEQYF.

The V call is TRBV6-1, the J call TRBJ1-2, with D possibly TRBD1 on 6 matching bases. This CDR3 has 12 amino acids. In germline, CDR1 is MNHNS, CDR2 SASEGT. V lost 7 bases to trimming and J lost 8 bases, with 14 bases between them. Here the CDR3 reads CASTPRGEGYTF. CDR3 nucleotides: TGTGCCAGCACCCCTAGGGGGGAAGGCTACACCTTC.

The chain combines TRBV5-1 with TRBJ2-5; D perhaps matches TRBD1 (5 bases). V was shortened by 0 bases and J by 2 bases, with 14 bases between the two germline ends. The germline V gene has CDR1 SGHRS and CDR2 YFSETQ. This CDR3 region has 16 residues. CDR3 sequence reads: CASSLVGLTGQETQYF. CDR3 coding DNA: TGCGCCAGCAGCTTGGTGGGGTTAACAGGACAAGAGACCCAGTACTTC.

The chain carries TRBV5-6 and TRBJ2-7; TRBD2 aligns across 7 bases. Germline loops: CDR1 SGHDT, CDR2 YYEEEE. This CDR3 comprises 15 residues. V trimming: 4 bases; J trimming: 6 bases; junction bases outside the gene matches: 13. CDR3 in DNA: TGTGCCAGCAGCCCGGGATACAGCGGGATGGTCGAGCAGTACTTC. Its protein product is CASSPGYSGMVEQYF.

The CDR3 loop reads CASSLRLWGTSYEQYF. CDR3 in DNA: TGTGCCAGCAGCTTGAGGCTCTGGGGGACCTCCTACGAGCAGTACTTC. The chain links TRBV11-2 to TRBJ2-7; D could derive from TRBD1 or TRBD2 (5 bases each). The V gene lost 3 bases and the J gene lost 0 bases, with 15 bases spanning the gap. Germline V gene sequence: CDR1 SGHAT, CDR2 FQNNGV. The CDR3 runs to 16 residues.

The chain couples TRBV11-3 to TRBJ2-1; the D gene is possibly TRBD2 (6 bases). Germline V CDR1 and CDR2: SGHNT, YENEEA. The CDR3 is made up of 14 amino acids. V lost 1 base, J lost 7 bases, and 11 bases lay in between. The CDR3 region has the DNA TGTGCCAGCAGCTTAGGACTAGAGGGGAATGAGCAGTTCTTC. It encodes CASSLGLEGNEQFF.

There are a few counts of this clone. The CDR3 coding sequence is TGTGCCAGCAGCTTGTCGGTCAGTCAAGAGACCCAGTACTTC. Protein: CASSLSVSQETQYF. The chain employs TRBV5-4 and TRBJ2-5; D is unresolved. The CDR3 is 14 residues long. Germline V gene lookup returns CDR1 SGHNT and CDR2 YYREEE (reference sequence). V gave up 1 base and J gave up 2 bases, with 9 bases separating them.

V usage is TRBV5-1 and J usage is TRBJ2-1, with a tentative D call TRBD2 (6 bases). This CDR3 contains 15 residues. CDR1 is SGHRS and CDR2 is YFSETQ in the germline V gene. Trimming removed 4 bases at V and 4 bases at J, with 15 bases between. In DNA form, the CDR3 reads TGCGCCAGCAGCCTGACTGGCGGGGCGTACAATGAGCAGTTCTTC. Protein product: CASSLTGGAYNEQFF. The whole variable domain, remainder taken from reference TRBV5-1 and TRBJ2-1, is KAGVTQTPRYLIKTRGQQVTLSCSPISGHRSVSWYQQTPGQGLQFLFEYFSETQRNKGNFPGRFSGRQFSNSRSEMNVSTLELGDSALYLCASSLTGGAYNEQFFGPGTRLTVL.

For the CDR3, the DNA is TGCAGCGTTGAAGATCAGAGTAGGACTGGCTACACCTTC. Amino acids: CSVEDQSRTGYTF. V gene TRBV29-1 combines with J gene TRBJ1-2; D not resolved. Germline CDR1 is SQVTM and CDR2 is ANQGSEA. V lost 0 bases to trimming and J lost 7 bases, with 12 bases between them. The CDR3 sequence is 13 residues long.

V gene TRBV6-1 combines with J gene TRBJ2-2, with TRBD1 identical over 8 bases. The trim removed 4 bases at V and 2 bases at J, leaving 3 bases unmatched. The germline V gene has CDR1 MNHNS and CDR2 SASEGT. The CDR3 contains 15 residues. CDR3 residues: CASSGGQVNTGELFF. The CDR3 DNA is TGTGCCAGCAGTGGGGGACAGGTTAACACCGGGGAGCTGTTTTTT.

V is TRBV10-2 and J is TRBJ2-7; 9 nucleotides match TRBD1. This CDR3 is built from 15 residues. Germline CDR1 and CDR2: WSHSY and SAAADI. J gave up 0 bases and V 4 bases, and 4 bases lay outside the gene matches. The CDR3 DNA reads TGCGCCAGCAGTGGCGGACAGGGGCGCTCCTACGAGCAGTACTTC. This encodes CASSGGQGRSYEQYF.

The chain employs TRBV29-1 and TRBJ1-2; 8 bases map to TRBD1. Germline trimming cut 3 bases from V and 8 bases from J; bases unmatched to any gene: 11. This CDR3 comprises 14 residues. From germline, CDR1 is SQVTM and CDR2 ANQGSEA. In nucleotides, the CDR3 is TGCAGCGTTGAGGTTTGGCAGGGGGCGAAGGGCTACACCTTC. Its protein product is CSVEVWQGAKGYTF.

This sequence joins TRBV30 and TRBJ2-2; D gene ambiguous. V lost 2 bases and J lost 2, with 6 bases in between. The CDR3 runs 13 residues. CDR1 and CDR2 from the germline V gene are GTSNPN and SVGIG (reference sequence). The CDR3 reads CAWSRANTGELFF. Written as DNA, the CDR3 is TGTGCCTGGAGTCGGGCTAACACCGGGGAGCTGTTTTTT.

Ten or more counts support this clone. The chain combines TRBV7-8 with TRBJ2-7; TRBD1 aligns across 7 bases. Unmatched junction bases numbered 13, after V lost 5 bases and J lost 3 bases. The CDR3 has 16 amino acids. Germline lookup yields CDR1 SGHVS and CDR2 FQNEAQ. The CDR3 is CASSKTRDRSFYEQYF. The CDR3 coding sequence is TGTGCCAGCAGCAAAACCCGGGACAGATCTTTCTACGAGCAGTACTTC.

The V call is TRBV5-1, the J call TRBJ2-7; unclear D gene. The length of the CDR3 is 12 residues. Trimming shortened V by 4 bases and J by 4 bases, and 9 bases separated the two germline ends. The germline V gene has CDR1 SGHRS and CDR2 YFSETQ. CDR3 sequence: CASSDGNYEQYF. The CDR3 coding sequence is TGCGCCAGCAGCGATGGTAATTACGAGCAGTACTTC.

The J gene is TRBJ2-7, the V gene TRBV5-1; D is tentatively TRBD1 or TRBD2 (5 bases each). This CDR3 is built from 15 residues. V lost 1 base and J 2 bases, leaving 13 bases between the germline ends. The germline gives CDR1 SGHRS, CDR2 YFSETQ. The CDR3 here is CASSLMMTGPYEQYF. The CDR3 DNA follows: TGCGCCAGCAGCTTGATGATGACGGGACCCTACGAGCAGTACTTC. The full variable domain, with the rest looked up from reference TRBV5-1 and TRBJ2-7, is KAGVTQTPRYLIKTRGQQVTLSCSPISGHRSVSWYQQTPGQGLQFLFEYFSETQRNKGNFPGRFSGRQFSNSRSEMNVSTLELGDSALYLCASSLMMTGPYEQYFGPGTRLTVT.

The chain joins TRBV5-1 to TRBJ1-4; D might be TRBD1 (6 bases). Between the trimmed V and J ends, which lost 0 bases and 6 bases, there was a span of 15 bases. Per germline, CDR1 SGHRS and CDR2 YFSETQ. The CDR3 is 16 amino acids. CDR3 in DNA: TGCGCCAGCAGCTTGGCCTCGTGGGGGCAAGATGAAAAACTGTTTTTT. It yields the protein CASSLASWGQDEKLFF.

The rearrangement uses TRBV6-6 and TRBJ2-1; D ambiguous. The CDR3 is 16 amino acids. Germline V gene data show CDR1 as MNHNY and CDR2 as SVGAGI (reference sequence). Trimming left V 5 bases short and J 0 bases short, with 14 bases between. The CDR3 DNA follows: TGTGCCAGCAGTCAGAGTTACGGGCACTCCTACAATGAGCAGTTCTTC. Its translation: CASSQSYGHSYNEQFF.

The chain joins TRBV7-2 to TRBJ1-3; D ambiguous. Germline CDR1 reads SGHTA; CDR2 reads FQGNSA. Trimming shortened V by 5 bases and J by 1 base, and 12 bases separated the two germline ends. There are 15 residues in the CDR3. In DNA, the CDR3 is TGTGCCAGCAGCCCTGATACAGCGTCTGGAAACACCATATATTTT. This translates into CASSPDTASGNTIYF.

The chain is built from TRBV19 and TRBJ2-2; D gene ambiguous. CDR1 is LNHDA, CDR2 SQIVND, per germline (reference sequence). V was trimmed by 3 bases and J by 1 base, leaving 6 bases between them. This CDR3 is 14 amino acids long. CDR3 nucleotide sequence: TGTGCCAGTAGTATGACCCGGAACACCGGGGAGCTGTTTTTT. Translating it yields CASSMTRNTGELFF.

The J gene is TRBJ1-5, the V gene TRBV28; a weak D match, TRBD1 (6 bases). Trimming cost V 2 bases and J 3 bases, with 11 bases left between them. Germline CDR1 reads MDHEN; CDR2 reads SYDVKM. CDR3 size: 15 residues. CDR3 nucleotide sequence: TGTGCCAGCAGTTTACCGACAGGCTCCAATCAGCCCCAGCATTTT. The encoded protein is CASSLPTGSNQPQHF.

The table lists this clone with a count of one. The chain carries TRBV19 and TRBJ1-4; D gene ambiguous. Trimming removed 6 bases from V and 8 bases from J, with 19 bases in between. CDR1 and CDR2 (germline): LNHDA, SQIVND (reference sequence). The CDR3 is 15 amino acids. The DNA of the CDR3 is TGTGCCAGTAGCCAAAGCCCCGGAGGAGGCGAAAAACTGTTTTTT. Protein sequence: CASSQSPGGGEKLFF.

The V and J genes are TRBV9 and TRBJ2-2; 7 bases are shared with TRBD2. V lost 4 bases to trimming and J lost 0 bases; unmatched junction nucleotides: 6. The CDR3 sequence is 16 residues long. CDR1 is SGDLS, CDR2 YYNGEE, per germline. For the CDR3, the DNA is TGTGCCAGCAGCTTCTCTAGCGGAGCGAACACCGGGGAGCTGTTTTTT. Its translation is CASSFSSGANTGELFF.

The chain is built from TRBV5-1 and TRBJ2-7; the D gene is possibly TRBD1 (6 bases). From germline, CDR1 is SGHRS and CDR2 YFSETQ. This CDR3 region has 14 residues. V was clipped by 1 base and J by 1 base, with 9 bases between them. The CDR3 here is CASSLRQASYEQYF. The CDR3 DNA reads TGCGCCAGCAGCTTGCGACAGGCATCCTACGAGCAGTACTTC.

The rearrangement joins TRBV7-9 to TRBJ1-4; D unclear. The germline CDR1 and CDR2 sequences are SEHNR and FQNEAQ (reference sequence). Deletions cut 1 base from V and 3 bases from J, with 6 bases between. This CDR3 is 14 amino acids long. The CDR3 sequence: CASSLGTANEKLFF. CDR3 sequence (DNA): TGTGCCAGCAGCTTAGGGACGGCTAATGAAAAACTGTTTTTT.

This clone was seen a few times. The chain combines TRBV6-1 with TRBJ2-7, with 7 bases matching TRBD1. CDR1 and CDR2 from the germline V gene are MNHNS and SASEGT. Unmatched junction bases numbered 11, after V lost 6 bases and J lost 6 bases. The CDR3 loop spans 14 amino acids. CDR3: CASRKGAMLIEQYF. CDR3 nucleotides: TGTGCCAGCAGGAAGGGGGCTATGTTGATCGAGCAGTACTTC.

There are many counts of this clone. This chain connects TRBV13 to TRBJ1-1, with TRBD1 matching over 7 bases. Germline V CDR1 and CDR2: PRHDT, FYEKMQ (reference sequence). Trimming took 7 bases from V and 1 from J; bases not matched to a gene: 12. The CDR3 runs 16 residues. DNA for the CDR3: TGTGCCAGCACCTGGGGATGGGGACAGACGAACACTGAAGCTTTCTTT. Its protein is CASTWGWGQTNTEAFF.

V usage is TRBV2 and J usage is TRBJ1-4; perhaps TRBD1 as D (5 bases). Between the trimmed V and J ends, which lost 3 bases and 7 bases, there was a span of 18 bases. The CDR3 spans 16 residues. Germline CDR1 and CDR2: SNHLY and FYNNEI. CDR3 sequence (DNA): TGTGCCAGCAGTGATATGTCGCCAGGGATATCTGAAAAACTGTTTTTT. This translates into CASSDMSPGISEKLFF.

Ten or more counts support this clone. The chain uses TRBV7-3 and TRBJ2-1; 10 nucleotides align to TRBD1. The CDR3 is 15 amino acids. V lost 5 bases to trimming and J lost 9 bases; unmatched junction nucleotides: 10. Germline values: CDR1 SGHTA, CDR2 FQGTGA. CDR3 amino acids: CASSPGTGATSEQFF. DNA for the CDR3: TGTGCCAGCAGCCCCGGGACAGGGGCGACTAGTGAGCAGTTCTTC.